This T cell receptor (beta chain) was found in a study of control samples from healthy donors and cancer patients. Using immunoSEQ multiplex PCR, the repertoire was profiled, and TCRdb retains in-frame clones only, with some absent. Of about 150,000 clones in the sample, 92% are singletons; the top ten hold 0.68%. The sample consisted of blood. This sequence originates from a woman aged 25 to 39 in good health.

The CDR3 region has the DNA TGTGCCATCAGTGATGAGGGGAGAGGGGTTAATGAGCAGTTCTTC. Protein product: CAISDEGRGVNEQFF. The chain has TRBV10-3 and TRBJ2-1; possibly TRBD1 or TRBD2 for D (5 bases each). The CDR3 consists of 15 residues. CDR1 and CDR2 from the germline V gene are ENHRY and SYGVKD. V lost 3 bases, J lost 7 bases, and 16 bases lay in between.